This is a list of T cell receptor beta chains from one sample in a study of cytomegalovirus exposure and HLA in healthy donors. TCRdb keeps only in-frame clones here, not all; method: immunoSEQ multiplex PCR. Of approximately 170,000 clones in the sample, roughly 85% were seen once. The sequenced material came from PBMCs. The receptors were gathered from a man aged 18 to 29 in good health and CMV-seropositive. Each CDR3 is given with its conserved first and last residue. D genes are given only for firm matches. Expanded clones get a size class; other rows say once, few or many, or leave the size out.

clone_size	d_call	v_call	j_call	cdr3_aa	cdr3_nt
.	TRBD1	TRBV4-1	TRBJ2-2	CASSLIQGTGELFF	TGCGCCAGCAGCCTCATACAGGGGACCGGGGAGCTGTTTTTT
.	TRBD2	TRBV9	TRBJ2-1	CASSAQTSGGGEQFF	TGTGCCAGCAGCGCCCAGACTAGCGGGGGGGGAGAGCAGTTCTTC
.	.	TRBV25-1	TRBJ2-7	CASSAEGLPYEQYF	TGTGCCAGCAGTGCTGAGGGTCTTCCCTACGAGCAGTACTTC
.	TRBD1	TRBV18	TRBJ2-2	CASSPPGQGTGELFF	TGTGCCAGCTCACCACCGGGACAGGGTACCGGGGAGCTGTTTTTT
.	TRBD2	TRBV7-3	TRBJ2-1	CASSLGLAGAPYNEQFF	TGTGCCAGCAGCCTCGGACTAGCGGGGGCCCCCTACAATGAGCAGTTCTTC
once	TRBD2	TRBV7-9	TRBJ2-1	CASSSTSGAMEQFF	TGTGCCAGCAGCTCGACTAGCGGGGCGATGGAGCAGTTCTTC
.	TRBD2	TRBV27	TRBJ2-1	CASSLGLYNEQFF	TGTGCCAGCAGTTTGGGACTATACAATGAGCAGTTCTTC
once	.	TRBV11-1	TRBJ2-1	CASSPPGLANNEQFF	TGTGCCAGCAGCCCTCCGGGACTGGCGAACAATGAGCAGTTCTTC
.	TRBD1	TRBV6-5	TRBJ1-2	CASSYTGGHGYTF	TGTGCCAGCAGTTACACAGGGGGCCATGGCTACACCTTC
.	TRBD1	TRBV28	TRBJ1-5	CASSNRGSNQPQHF	TGTGCCAGCAGTAACAGGGGTAGCAATCAGCCCCAGCATTTT
.	.	TRBV13	TRBJ1-2	CASSSGGYGYTF	TGTGCCAGCAGCTCCGGGGGTTATGGCTACACCTTC
.	.	TRBV11-2	TRBJ2-1	CASSLDGSNEQFF	TGTGCCAGCAGCTTAGACGGTAGCAATGAGCAGTTCTTC
.	TRBD1	TRBV28	TRBJ1-2	CASRPDRVGGYTF	TGTGCCAGCAGGCCCGACAGGGTTGGAGGCTACACCTTC
.	.	TRBV7-9	TRBJ1-5	CASSPGGQPQHF	TGTGCCAGCAGCCCTGGAGGGCAGCCCCAGCATTTT
.	TRBD2	TRBV7-9	TRBJ2-1	CASSSPGLAIYNEQFF	TGTGCCAGCAGCTCACCGGGACTAGCGATCTACAATGAGCAGTTCTTC
.	.	TRBV6-1	TRBJ2-7	CASIPHNSYEQYF	TGTGCCAGCATTCCTCACAACTCCTACGAGCAGTACTTC
.	.	TRBV6-5	TRBJ2-5	CASSYDEGIQLETQYF	TGTGCCAGCAGTTACGATGAGGGTATCCAGTTGGAGACCCAGTACTTC
few	.	TRBV5-1	TRBJ2-1	CASQDSGTYNEQFF	TGCGCCTCCCAAGATAGCGGCACTTACAATGAGCAGTTCTTC
few	.	TRBV18	TRBJ1-1	CASSPRDGEAFF	TGTGCCAGCTCACCGAGGGATGGCGAAGCTTTCTTT
.	.	TRBV9	TRBJ2-2	CASSVVSNGELFF	TGTGCCAGCAGCGTAGTGTCCAACGGGGAGCTGTTTTTT
.	TRBD2	TRBV7-3	TRBJ2-5	CASSSGTSRQETQYF	TGTGCCAGCAGCTCGGGGACTAGCCGCCAAGAGACCCAGTACTTC
.	TRBD2	TRBV5-4	TRBJ2-2	CASSSPGLATGELFF	TGTGCCAGCAGCTCGCCGGGACTAGCGACCGGGGAGCTGTTTTTT
.	.	TRBV27	TRBJ2-2	CASRIQGNTGELFF	TGTGCCAGCCGAATTCAGGGGAACACCGGGGAGCTGTTTTTT
.	.	TRBV7-6	TRBJ2-5	CASSLGAEQETQYF	TGTGCCAGCAGCTTAGGAGCGGAACAAGAGACCCAGTACTTC
.	.	TRBV7-6	TRBJ1-1	CASSQVPNTEAFF	TGTGCCAGCAGCCAGGTGCCTAACACTGAAGCTTTCTTT
.	.	TRBV19	TRBJ2-1	CASSIGAYNEQFF	TGTGCCAGTAGTATAGGGGCATACAATGAGCAGTTCTTC
.	TRBD1	TRBV19	TRBJ1-4	CASGQGAGSEKLFF	TGTGCCTCGGGACAGGGGGCCGGCAGTGAAAAACTGTTTTTT
once	.	TRBV2	TRBJ2-1	CASSSLAGYNEQFF	TGTGCCAGCAGTTCGTTGGCGGGTTACAATGAGCAGTTCTTC
once	.	TRBV5-4	TRBJ2-2	CASSLVGATGELFF	TGTGCCAGCAGCTTGGTTGGGGCCACCGGGGAGCTGTTTTTT
.	.	TRBV4-1	TRBJ1-1	CASSQGPQVTTEAFF	TGCGCCAGCAGCCAAGGACCGCAGGTTACTACTGAAGCTTTCTTT
.	TRBD1	TRBV6-1	TRBJ1-1	CASRQDREAEAFF	TGTGCCAGCAGGCAGGACAGGGAGGCTGAAGCTTTCTTT
.	TRBD1	TRBV19	TRBJ2-7	CASSISAGGSYEQYF	TGTGCCAGTAGTATTTCGGCAGGGGGATCCTACGAGCAGTACTTC
.	.	TRBV6-1	TRBJ2-3	CASSFSSTDTQYF	TGTGCCAGCAGTTTTTCTAGCACAGATACGCAGTATTTT
.	TRBD2	TRBV6-5	TRBJ2-1	CASSPGGAGNEQFF	TGTGCCAGCAGTCCCGGGGGGGCAGGAAATGAGCAGTTCTTC
.	.	TRBV18	TRBJ2-3	CASSGQTDSDTQYF	TGTGCCAGCTCCGGACAGACCGACTCAGATACGCAGTATTTT
.	TRBD2	TRBV28	TRBJ2-2	CASSLRESGEGRTGELFF	TGTGCCAGCAGTTTAAGGGAATCCGGGGAGGGTAGAACCGGGGAGCTGTTTTTT